These 31 T cell receptor beta chains came from one sample sequenced in a study of regulatory T cells in long-lasting Graves disease (dated by TCRdb to 2020 to 2022). The time point label, read with the paper, signifies: newly diagnosed GD, antithyroid drugs for less than 3 months. RNA was extracted from PBMCs in TRIzol for both TCR sequencing and RNA sequencing. Libraries were built with multiplex PCR. Sequencing was performed on an Illumina HiSeq 4000. CDR3 regions were amplified by Arm-PCR with iRepertoire HTBI primers to construct TCR beta libraries. TCRdb took the public reads, trimmed them with fastp at Q25, ran MiXCR for clone calling and kept in-frame beta chains. One record per CDR3 amino acid sequence lists the most common genes and DNA. The sample data list a few hundred thousand distinct CDR3 sequences, and 20% of these were observed just once. Of the sample, over 11% is held by the ten largest clones.

The specimen was peripheral blood mononuclear cells (PBMCs), collected at new diagnosis, from a patient treated with antithyroid drugs. Receptor source: a female donor with Graves disease.

Regarding this clonotype: A much larger clone lies one base from this, so it may be a read error. V gene TRBV3-2 combines with J gene TRBJ1-1. TRBV3-2 is recorded as a pseudogene. The CDR3 is 15 residues long. The CDR3 DNA sequence: TGTGTCAGCAGCCAAGAGGGAACTCCGAACACTGAAGCTTTCTTT. It encodes CVSSQEGTPNTEAFF.

The J gene is TRBJ2-7, the V gene TRBV6-1; possibly TRBD2 for D (6 bases). CDR1 MNHNS and CDR2 SASEGT come from the germline V gene. The length of the CDR3 is 13 residues. V lost 7 bases, J lost 0 bases, and 10 bases lay in between. The CDR3 protein is CASTDGGSYEQYF. The CDR3 DNA is TGTGCCAGCACTGACGGGGGCTCCTACGAGCAGTACTTC.

This clonotype has only a few counts. The rearrangement uses TRBV20-1 and TRBJ2-1, with D tentatively TRBD2 (6 bases). The CDR3 runs 14 residues. V was cut by 2 bases and J by 2 bases, with 10 bases left in between. Germline CDR1 DFQATT, CDR2 SNEGSKA (reference sequence). CDR3 sequence: CSARSGRTYNEQFF. The DNA of the CDR3 is TGCAGTGCTAGATCCGGGAGAACCTACAATGAGCAGTTCTTC.

This clonotype showed up many times. The V call is TRBV7-2, the J call TRBJ1-5; possibly TRBD1 for D (6 bases). Trimming removed 1 base from V and 5 bases from J, with 12 bases in between. This CDR3 comprises 15 residues. Germline lookup yields CDR1 SGHTA and CDR2 FQGNSA. CDR3 bases: TGTGCCAGCAGCTTAGGAGGGGGGGGGTATCAGCCCCAGCATTTT. The encoded protein is CASSLGGGGYQPQHF.

This clonotype was recorded at least ten times. The rearrangement uses TRBV7-3 and TRBJ2-7, with 8 bases matching TRBD1. The CDR3 covers 16 residues. Losses at the gene ends were 0 bases for V and 3 bases for J; bases not matched to a gene: 7. CDR1 SGHTA and CDR2 FQGTGA come from the germline V gene. In DNA form, the CDR3 reads TGTGCCAGCAGCTTAACCTCGGGACAGGACCTCTACGAGCAGTACTTC. Protein sequence: CASSLTSGQDLYEQYF.

The chain links TRBV4-1 to TRBJ2-3; the D gene is possibly TRBD1 (5 bases). The germline CDR1 and CDR2 sequences are MGHRA and YSYEKL. The length of the CDR3 is 15 residues. The V and J ends lost 0 bases and 5 bases respectively, with 12 bases between them. CDR3 in amino acids: CASSQEPGRKDTQYF. Written as DNA, the CDR3 is TGCGCCAGCAGCCAAGAACCAGGGCGGAAAGATACGCAGTATTTT.

This clonotype was seen repeatedly, ten times or more. This chain connects TRBV5-1 to TRBJ2-3; 12 positions match TRBD2. The CDR3 is 16 residues long. Germline V gene data show CDR1 as SGHRS and CDR2 as YFSETQ. V lost 3 bases, J lost 6 bases, and 8 bases stayed unmatched. The CDR3 spells CASSSGLAGPRDTQYF. For the CDR3, the DNA is TGCGCCAGCAGCTCAGGACTAGCGGGGCCCCGGGATACGCAGTATTTT.

This clonotype showed up many times. V usage is TRBV28 and J usage is TRBJ2-5, with no clear D. CDR1 is MDHEN and CDR2 is SYDVKM in the germline V gene. This CDR3 region has 13 residues. V lost 5 bases, J lost 4 bases, and 11 bases lay in between. CDR3 DNA sequence: TGTGCCAGCAGTGTACCAGACCGAGAGACCCAGTACTTC. Translating it yields CASSVPDRETQYF.

There are many counts of this clonotype. This chain connects TRBV7-2 to TRBJ2-1; D is unclear. Germline lookup yields CDR1 SGHTA and CDR2 FQGNSA. The CDR3 consists of 13 residues. V lost 3 bases to trimming and J lost 3 bases, with 6 bases between them. The CDR3 here is CASSLDGYNEQFF. For the CDR3, the DNA is TGTGCCAGCAGCTTGGACGGCTACAATGAGCAGTTCTTC.

The chain has TRBV6-5 and TRBJ2-5; 14 positions match TRBD2. The CDR3 spans 16 residues. Germline CDR1 MNHEY, CDR2 SVGAGI. The V gene end was trimmed by 4 bases and the J gene end by 4 bases; junction bases not matched to a gene: 5. The CDR3, as DNA: TGTGCCAGCAGTTTGACTAGCGGGGGGGGCACAGAGACCCAGTACTTC. This sequence encodes CASSLTSGGGTETQYF.

With respect to this clonotype: A far more abundant clone sits one base away, making this likely a read error. The rearrangement uses TRBV18 and TRBJ2-7, with D perhaps TRBD2 (5 bases). Per the germline V gene, CDR1 is KGHSH and CDR2 is LQKENI. The CDR3 contains 14 residues. V was shortened by 1 base and J by 7 bases, with 14 bases between the two germline ends. CDR3 in amino acids: CASSPQGMEDEQYF. DNA for the CDR3: TGTGCCAGCTCACCACAGGGCATGGAGGATGAGCAGTACTTC.

This clonotype was counted between two and nine times. This chain uses TRBV6-1 with TRBJ1-1; D is unresolved. The CDR3 extends over 13 amino acids. The V and J ends lost 2 bases and 7 bases respectively, with 11 bases between them. The germline V gene encodes CDR1 MNHNS and CDR2 SASEGT. CDR3 protein: CASSERAAGEAFF. CDR3 nucleotides: TGTGCCAGCAGTGAAAGGGCAGCTGGTGAAGCTTTCTTT.

The chain joins TRBV20-1 to TRBJ2-1; 14 bases agree with TRBD2. With 5 bases clipped from V and 9 bases from J, the junction kept 3 bases outside the gene matches. CDR3 length: 13 residues. Germline CDR1 DFQATT, CDR2 SNEGSKA (reference sequence). The CDR3 DNA reads TGCAGTGCTGAGACTAGCGGGAGGGGTGAGCAGTTCTTC. Encoded protein: CSAETSGRGEQFF.

Notes on this clonotype: One end of the junction varies from germline; a read error may be responsible. The V and J genes are TRBV11-3 and TRBJ2-7; no firm D call. Germline V gene lookup returns CDR1 SGHNT and CDR2 YENEEA. The CDR3 runs to 15 residues. The CDR3 nucleotides are TGTGCCAGCAGCTTAGTTCGCCTCGACGGCGTTGAGCGGTACTTC. Protein: CASSLVRLDGVERYF.

This clonotype was observed a few times. The chain uses TRBV19 and TRBJ2-2; D is possibly TRBD1 (6 bases). V shed 8 bases and J shed 5 bases, with 9 bases lying between them. This CDR3 spans 12 amino acids. Germline values: CDR1 LNHDA, CDR2 SQIVND (reference sequence). Written as DNA, the CDR3 is TGTGCCAGTGATAGGGGGACCGGGGAGCTGTTTTTT. Protein: CASDRGTGELFF. Full variable domain (missing parts from reference TRBV19 and TRBJ2-2): DGGITQSPKYLFRKEGQNVTLSCEQNLNHDAMYWYRQDPGQGLRLIYYSQIVNDFQKGDIAEGYSVSREKKESFPLTVTSAQKNPTAFYLCASDRGTGELFFGEGSRLTVL.

This clonotype was recorded at least ten times. The chain links TRBV2 to TRBJ2-7, with 9 positions matching TRBD1. V trimming: 7 bases; J trimming: 6 bases; junction bases outside the gene matches: 7. Germline CDR1 and CDR2: SNHLY and FYNNEI. CDR3 size: 13 residues. CDR3 coding DNA: TGTGCCAGCAAAGGGACAGGGAGCCGCGAGCAGTACTTC. Protein: CASKGTGSREQYF. Full variable domain (missing parts from reference TRBV2 and TRBJ2-7): EPEVTQTPSHQVTQMGQEVILRCVPISNHLYFYWYRQILGQKVEFLVSFYNNEISEKSEIFDDQFSVERPDGSNFTLKIRSTKLEDSAMYFCASKGTGSREQYFGPGTRLTVT.

This clonotype was seen repeatedly, ten times or more. V is TRBV20-1 and J is TRBJ1-2; D might be TRBD1 (6 bases). The V end lost 4 bases, the J end lost 0 bases, and 6 bases lay between the germline ends. The germline gives CDR1 DFQATT, CDR2 SNEGSKA (reference sequence). This CDR3 is 12 amino acids long. The CDR3 sequence: CSANRANYGYTF. DNA for the CDR3: TGCAGTGCTAACAGGGCTAACTATGGCTACACCTTC.

This clonotype was seen many times. The gene calls are TRBV6-2 or TRBV6-3 and TRBJ1-2, with TRBD1 as a possible D gene (6 bases). Germline assignment: CDR1 MNHEY and CDR2 SVGEGT. The CDR3 totals 15 residues. V was cut by 5 bases and J by 5 bases, with 18 bases left in between. The CDR3 sequence: CASSEELGRGYGYTF. In nucleotides, the CDR3 is TGTGCCAGCAGTGAAGAATTGGGCAGGGGATATGGCTACACCTTC.

This clonotype was seen a handful of times. This likely reflects a read error, since a far larger clone is one base away. The genes are TRBV11-1 and TRBJ2-7; D possibly corresponds to TRBD2 (5 bases). Germline lookup yields CDR1 SGHAT and CDR2 FQDESV (reference sequence). The CDR3 consists of 14 residues. The CDR3 region is CASSLERRTYVQYF. CDR3 bases: TGTGCCAGCAGCTTAGAGCGGAGAACCTACGTGCAGTACTTC.

This clonotype has a count of ten or more. The CDR3 protein is CASSATGLDGYTF. For the CDR3, the DNA is TGTGCCAGCAGTGCTACCGGACTGGATGGCTACACCTTC. This chain uses TRBV6-1 with TRBJ1-2; D is unresolved. Trimming removed 4 bases from V and 6 bases from J, with 12 bases in between. The length of the CDR3 is 13 residues. CDR1 and CDR2 (germline): MNHNS, SASEGT.

At least ten counts were recorded for this clonotype. The CDR3 is CASSLEDTQYF. In nucleotides, the CDR3 is TGCGCCAGCAGCTTGGAAGATACGCAGTATTTT. J is TRBJ2-3 and V is TRBV5-1; D gene ambiguous. CDR3 length: 11 amino acids. The germline V gene encodes CDR1 SGHRS and CDR2 YFSETQ. Between the trimmed V and J ends, which lost 0 bases and 5 bases, there was a span of 1 base.

The sample holds a few counts of this clonotype. The J gene is TRBJ1-4, the V gene TRBV27; D is possibly TRBD1 (6 bases). Germline V gene sequence: CDR1 MNHEY, CDR2 SMNVEV (reference sequence). The CDR3 consists of 14 residues. V was cut by 6 bases and J by 7 bases, with 15 bases left in between. The CDR3 DNA reads as TGTGCCAGCAGGGCCGGGACACATGGTGAAAAACTGTTTTTT. Its protein is CASRAGTHGEKLFF.

Many counts were recorded for this clonotype. The chain joins TRBV18 to TRBJ1-5, with a tentative D call TRBD1 (6 bases). V lost 2 bases and J lost 6, with 11 bases in between. This CDR3 comprises 14 residues. Per germline, CDR1 KGHSH and CDR2 LQKENI. CDR3 coding DNA: TGTGCCAGCTCACCAGTAGGGGGGACTCAGCCCCAGCATTTT. It is translated as CASSPVGGTQPQHF.

In this sample, this clonotype turned up many times. The V and J genes are TRBV20-1 and TRBJ1-1, with D possibly TRBD1 on 6 matching bases. There are 13 residues in the CDR3. Germline CDR1 reads DFQATT; CDR2 reads SNEGSKA (reference sequence). The V end was cut by 5 bases, the J end by 0 bases, with 10 bases between. CDR3 sequence reads: CSASDSLNTEAFF. CDR3 nucleotides: TGCAGTGCTTCGGACAGTTTGAACACTGAAGCTTTCTTT.

In its sample, this clonotype was seen a few times. Mismatch with germline at one junction end may stem from a read error. This sequence joins TRBV5-1 and TRBJ2-1, with TRBD1 matching 9 bases. The last part of the DNA fits TRBJ2-5 better; the J call may be wrong. The CDR3 totals 15 residues. CDR1 and CDR2 (germline): SGHRS, YFSETQ. The CDR3 region has the DNA TGTGCCAGCAGCCAACCCGGGACAGGGTCGGAGACCCAGTACTTC. Amino acids: CASSQPGTGSETQYF.

Ten or more counts support this clonotype. This rearrangement joins TRBV2 to TRBJ1-1; D is unclear. CDR3 length: 13 amino acids. V lost 6 bases to trimming and J lost 1 base, with 9 bases between them. Looked up from germline, CDR1 is SNHLY and CDR2 is FYNNEI. The CDR3 DNA reads as TGTGCCAGCAGAGCCTCGGAGAACACTGAAGCTTTCTTT. Translating it yields CASRASENTEAFF. Combining the CDR3 with reference TRBV2 and TRBJ1-1 gives the whole variable domain EPEVTQTPSHQVTQMGQEVILRCVPISNHLYFYWYRQILGQKVEFLVSFYNNEISEKSEIFDDQFSVERPDGSNFTLKIRSTKLEDSAMYFCASRASENTEAFFGQGTRLTVV.

On this clonotype: A much larger clone differs by one base, so this may be a read error. The chain combines TRBV3-2 with TRBJ2-5; TRBD1 is the table's D call, not checked against the DNA. TRBV3-2 is deemed a pseudogene. The CDR3 extends over 13 amino acids. Written as DNA, the CDR3 is TGTGCCAGCAGCCGGACCTGGGGGGAGACCCTGTACTTC. Amino acids: CASSRTWGETLYF.

The chain combines TRBV7-2 with TRBJ2-5, with no clear D. The CDR3 runs to 16 residues. Germline CDR1 SGHTA, CDR2 FQGNSA. Trimming left V 10 bases short and J 4 bases short, with 25 bases between. In DNA, the CDR3 is TGTGCCACAAATAGAAGGGTTCTTCCCCCCGGAGAGACCCAGTACTTC. Residues: CATNRRVLPPGETQYF.

As concerns this clonotype: A far larger clone is a single base away, which makes a read error likely. This likely comes from a read error, as the CDR3 has no conserved phenylalanine or tryptophan at its end. The chain is built from TRBV11-3 and TRBJ1-2, with 9 bases lining up with TRBD1. The CDR3 runs to 14 residues. J gave up 7 bases and V 3 bases, and 6 bases lay outside the gene matches. Germline CDR1 SGHNT, CDR2 YENEEA. In DNA form, the CDR3 reads TGTGCCAGCAGCTTGAAACAGGGGGCCCTTGGCTACACCCTC. Its translation: CASSLKQGALGYTL.

This clonotype was seen at least ten times. The rearrangement uses TRBV6-2 or TRBV6-3 and TRBJ1-1; D possibly corresponds to TRBD1 (6 bases). Germline CDR1 MNHEY, CDR2 SVGEGT. The V end lost 0 bases, the J end lost 5 bases, and 13 bases lay between the germline ends. This CDR3 is built from 15 residues. The CDR3 DNA follows: TGTGCCAGCAGTTACTCGGGGGGGCGCAGGACTGAAGCTTTCTTT. Translated: CASSYSGGRRTEAFF.

The rearrangement joins TRBV30 to TRBJ2-5; possibly TRBD1 for D (7 bases). In germline, CDR1 is GTSNPN, CDR2 SVGIG (reference sequence). This CDR3 spans 16 amino acids. V was trimmed by 2 bases and J by 4 bases, leaving 20 bases between them. CDR3 sequence (DNA): TGTGCCTGGAGTCCTTCCGGGACAGTTAGCGGAGAGACCCAGTACTTC. Translated, it gives CAWSPSGTVSGETQYF.